The 16 T cell receptor beta chains listed next were all sequenced from one sample in a study of T cells in women clearing cervical HPV infection. TCRdb keeps only in-frame clones here, not all; method: immunoSEQ multiplex PCR. The ten most abundant clones cover roughly 5.9% of a sample with around 23,000 clones. The sequenced material came from blood buffy coat. These receptor sequences come from a woman between 18 and 75 years old with a cervical HPV16 infection that either progressed to CIN3+ or cleared (not recorded which).

A remark on this clone: The missing CDR3 end, 3 residues past where the read stops, is filled in from the germline J gene. This chain connects TRBV6-4 to TRBJ2-3; 8 bases align to TRBD2. The CDR3 extends over 16 amino acids. Germline CDR1 MRHNA, CDR2 SNTAGT. With 0 bases clipped from V and 2 bases from J, the junction kept 4 bases outside the gene matches. The part of the CDR3 DNA that was read is TGTGCCAGCAGTGACTCGAGAGGACTAGCCACAGATACG. This codes for CASSDSRGLATDT. The full CDR3 reads CASSDSRGLATDTQYF.

With regard to this clone: The CDR3 goes on 3 residues after the read ends, and that part is filled in from the germline J gene. The chain couples TRBV2 to TRBJ2-2; TRBD1 matches at 7 bases. Germline CDR1 is SNHLY and CDR2 is FYNNEI. The CDR3 length is 13 residues. The CDR3 reads CASRGTVNEKLFF. Incomplete CDR3 DNA: TGTGCCAGCAGGGGGACAGTTAATGAAAAG.

About this clone: The read is 3 residues too short to cover the CDR3 end, so that end is filled in from the germline J gene. The chain couples TRBV20-1 to TRBJ2-3; 12 bases match TRBD2. V was clipped by 8 bases and J by 5 bases; unmatched bases: 8. Germline loops: CDR1 DFQATT, CDR2 SNEGSKA (reference sequence). This CDR3 has 14 amino acids. Partial CDR3 DNA: TGCAGTTCACCCGGGACTAGCGGGTTAGATACG. It codes for CSSPGTSGLDT. The full CDR3 is CSSPGTSGLDTQYF.

To note about this clone: The read ends 3 residues shy of where the CDR3 ends; the end is completed using the germline J gene. The chain carries TRBV5-1 and TRBJ2-2, with 7 bases matching TRBD2. The CDR3 totals 15 residues. The ends lost 3 bases at V and 0 bases at J; junction bases unmatched: 2. Germline lookup yields CDR1 SGHRS and CDR2 YFSETQ. CDR3 DNA, as far as it was read: TGCGCCAGCAGCTCGGGACTACCGAACACCGGGGAG. Residues: CASSSGLPNTGE. From start to end, the CDR3 is CASSSGLPNTGELFF.

About this clone itself: The read comes to an end 3 residues before the CDR3 does, leaving the germline J gene to fill in the end. The chain has TRBV18 and TRBJ1-1; D gene unclear. Between the trimmed V and J ends, which lost 2 bases and 0 bases, there was a span of 7 bases. Germline V gives CDR1 KGHSH, CDR2 LQKENI. The CDR3 is 14 residues long. The CDR3 loop is CASSPKGMNTEAFF. The part of the CDR3 DNA that was read is TGTGCCAGCTCACCAAAGGGTATGAACACTGAA.

Its frequency marks this clone as large (0.1 to 1%). The read ends 3 residues shy of where the CDR3 ends; the end is completed using the germline J gene. The chain couples TRBV20-1 to TRBJ1-1; D perhaps matches TRBD1 (5 bases). Trimming stripped 6 bases from V and 6 bases from J, with 14 bases between. The CDR3 is made up of 12 amino acids. Germline CDR1 is DFQATT and CDR2 is SNEGSKA (reference sequence). Here the CDR3 reads CSADQGSPEAFF. CDR3 bases read: TGCAGTGCAGACCAGGGTAGCCCTGAA.

Points on this clone: The read halts 3 residues ahead of the CDR3 end, with the missing end drawn from the germline J gene. V usage is TRBV5-1 and J usage is TRBJ1-4, with 8 nucleotides matching TRBD1. This CDR3 comprises 16 residues. Germline V gene sequence: CDR1 SGHRS, CDR2 YFSETQ. V lost 0 bases, J lost 2 bases, and 3 bases stayed unmatched. The CDR3 sequence is CASSLGRTGTNEKLFF. The covered CDR3 bases are TGCGCCAGCAGCTTGGGGCGGACAGGGACTAATGAAAAA.

This clone is labeled medium-sized (0.01 to 0.1%) based on frequency. The read finishes 3 residues shy of the CDR3 end, and the germline J gene is used to complete it. The V and J genes are TRBV18 and TRBJ2-2; no reliable D call. The CDR3 is 12 residues long. Trimming took off 3 bases at V and 6 bases at J, with 5 bases between the two ends. Germline V gene sequence: CDR1 KGHSH, CDR2 LQKENI. The CDR3 DNA, read in part, is TGTGCCAGCTCACCCTTTCCCGGGGAG. It yields the protein CASSPFPGE. The entire CDR3 sequence reads CASSPFPGELFF.

On this clone itself: The read stops 3 residues short of the end of the CDR3; the missing end is completed from the germline J gene. The chain combines TRBV30 with TRBJ1-4; possibly TRBD1 for D (6 bases). Germline V gene sequence: CDR1 GTSNPN, CDR2 SVGIG (reference sequence). The CDR3 totals 16 residues. CDR3 DNA, as far as it was read: TGTGCCTGGAATACAGGGAGCCCCCCCTATAATTCACCA. Encoded protein: CAWNTGSPPYNSP. The whole CDR3 sequence is CAWNTGSPPYNSPLFF.

On this clone: Read coverage stops 3 residues before the CDR3 terminus; the germline J gene supplies the remainder. The J gene is TRBJ2-7, the V gene TRBV10-1, with TRBD2 matching 9 bases. The germline gives CDR1 WNHNN, CDR2 SYGVQD (reference sequence). Trimming cost V 0 bases and J 0 bases; bases outside gene matches: 6. The CDR3 covers 17 residues. The CDR3 sequence: CASSESGGRDSSYEQYF. The sequenced CDR3 bases are TGCGCCAGCAGTGAGTCAGGCGGGAGGGATAGCTCCTACGAG.

A note on this clone: The sequenced fragment ends 3 residues before the CDR3 boundary, so the rest is inferred from the germline J gene. The rearrangement uses TRBV7-3 and TRBJ2-3; weak D call: TRBD1 (5 bases). CDR3 size: 16 residues. Trimming removed 6 bases from V and 4 bases from J, with 20 bases in between. Germline V CDR1 and CDR2: SGHTA, FQGTGA. This chain's CDR3 is CASSATVRRGADTQYF. Incomplete CDR3 DNA: TGTGCCAGCAGTGCGACAGTCCGAAGGGGTGCAGATACG.

The sequenced CDR3 bases are TGTGCCAGCAGCTTAGTAGTCAGGGGTTATGAG. It specifies CASSLVVRGYE. The full CDR3 reads CASSLVVRGYEQFF. The chain joins TRBV7-6 to TRBJ2-1, with D possibly being TRBD1 (6 bases). Coverage ceases 3 residues before the CDR3 finishes, and the germline J gene fills in the end. Germline loops: CDR1 SGHVS, CDR2 FNYEAQ. With 1 base removed from V and 8 bases from J, the gap between germline ends came to 12 bases. The CDR3 runs 14 residues.

Here the CDR3 reads CASSIAGVGEAFF. CDR3 DNA (partial): TGTGCCAGTAGTATAGCAGGGGTTGGTGAA. This chain joins TRBV19 and TRBJ1-1, with a weak D call TRBD1 (6 bases). The observed sequence ends 3 residues before the CDR3 terminus, with the missing tail filled in from the germline J gene. The CDR3 consists of 13 residues. Trimming stripped 1 base from V and 7 bases from J, with 10 bases between. Per the germline V gene, CDR1 is LNHDA and CDR2 is SQIVND (reference sequence).

As concerns this clone: The read comes to an end 3 residues before the CDR3 does, leaving the germline J gene to fill in the end. The gene calls are TRBV28 and TRBJ2-7, with TRBD2 matching over 12 bases. J lost 6 bases, V lost 8 bases, and 23 bases had no gene match. CDR3 length equals 19 residues. The germline V gene has CDR1 MDHEN and CDR2 SYDVKM. CDR3 sequence: CASPPDWVLAGGPFFEQYF. The part of the CDR3 DNA that was read is TGTGCCAGCCCTCCAGACTGGGTCCTAGCGGGAGGGCCTTTTTTCGAG.

A note on this clone: The missing CDR3 end, 3 residues past where the read stops, is filled in from the germline J gene. The V call is TRBV2, the J call TRBJ1-2; D perhaps matches TRBD1 (5 bases). CDR1 is SNHLY, CDR2 FYNNEI, per germline. CDR3 length: 13 residues. V dropped 8 bases and J dropped 2 bases, with 12 bases sitting between them. Incomplete CDR3 DNA: TGTGCCAGCCGGGTGACAGAAAACTATGGC. Its protein product is CASRVTENYG. In full, the CDR3 is CASRVTENYGYTF. The complete variable domain, with remaining parts taken from reference TRBV2 and TRBJ1-2, reads EPEVTQTPSHQVTQMGQEVILRCVPISNHLYFYWYRQILGQKVEFLVSFYNNEISEKSEIFDDQFSVERPDGSNFTLKIRSTKLEDSAMYFCASRVTENYGYTFGSGTRLTVV.

Turning to this clone: Read data end 3 residues before the CDR3 end; the end is taken from the germline J gene. The chain joins TRBV20-1 to TRBJ2-4; 14 bases agree with TRBD2. This CDR3 region has 17 residues. From germline, CDR1 is DFQATT and CDR2 SNEGSKA (reference sequence). V gave up 6 bases and J gave up 3 bases; unmatched junction bases: 10. The chain's CDR3 is CSALPTSGRVDKNIQYF. The sequenced CDR3 bases are TGCAGTGCCCTACCGACTAGCGGGAGGGTCGACAAAAACATT.